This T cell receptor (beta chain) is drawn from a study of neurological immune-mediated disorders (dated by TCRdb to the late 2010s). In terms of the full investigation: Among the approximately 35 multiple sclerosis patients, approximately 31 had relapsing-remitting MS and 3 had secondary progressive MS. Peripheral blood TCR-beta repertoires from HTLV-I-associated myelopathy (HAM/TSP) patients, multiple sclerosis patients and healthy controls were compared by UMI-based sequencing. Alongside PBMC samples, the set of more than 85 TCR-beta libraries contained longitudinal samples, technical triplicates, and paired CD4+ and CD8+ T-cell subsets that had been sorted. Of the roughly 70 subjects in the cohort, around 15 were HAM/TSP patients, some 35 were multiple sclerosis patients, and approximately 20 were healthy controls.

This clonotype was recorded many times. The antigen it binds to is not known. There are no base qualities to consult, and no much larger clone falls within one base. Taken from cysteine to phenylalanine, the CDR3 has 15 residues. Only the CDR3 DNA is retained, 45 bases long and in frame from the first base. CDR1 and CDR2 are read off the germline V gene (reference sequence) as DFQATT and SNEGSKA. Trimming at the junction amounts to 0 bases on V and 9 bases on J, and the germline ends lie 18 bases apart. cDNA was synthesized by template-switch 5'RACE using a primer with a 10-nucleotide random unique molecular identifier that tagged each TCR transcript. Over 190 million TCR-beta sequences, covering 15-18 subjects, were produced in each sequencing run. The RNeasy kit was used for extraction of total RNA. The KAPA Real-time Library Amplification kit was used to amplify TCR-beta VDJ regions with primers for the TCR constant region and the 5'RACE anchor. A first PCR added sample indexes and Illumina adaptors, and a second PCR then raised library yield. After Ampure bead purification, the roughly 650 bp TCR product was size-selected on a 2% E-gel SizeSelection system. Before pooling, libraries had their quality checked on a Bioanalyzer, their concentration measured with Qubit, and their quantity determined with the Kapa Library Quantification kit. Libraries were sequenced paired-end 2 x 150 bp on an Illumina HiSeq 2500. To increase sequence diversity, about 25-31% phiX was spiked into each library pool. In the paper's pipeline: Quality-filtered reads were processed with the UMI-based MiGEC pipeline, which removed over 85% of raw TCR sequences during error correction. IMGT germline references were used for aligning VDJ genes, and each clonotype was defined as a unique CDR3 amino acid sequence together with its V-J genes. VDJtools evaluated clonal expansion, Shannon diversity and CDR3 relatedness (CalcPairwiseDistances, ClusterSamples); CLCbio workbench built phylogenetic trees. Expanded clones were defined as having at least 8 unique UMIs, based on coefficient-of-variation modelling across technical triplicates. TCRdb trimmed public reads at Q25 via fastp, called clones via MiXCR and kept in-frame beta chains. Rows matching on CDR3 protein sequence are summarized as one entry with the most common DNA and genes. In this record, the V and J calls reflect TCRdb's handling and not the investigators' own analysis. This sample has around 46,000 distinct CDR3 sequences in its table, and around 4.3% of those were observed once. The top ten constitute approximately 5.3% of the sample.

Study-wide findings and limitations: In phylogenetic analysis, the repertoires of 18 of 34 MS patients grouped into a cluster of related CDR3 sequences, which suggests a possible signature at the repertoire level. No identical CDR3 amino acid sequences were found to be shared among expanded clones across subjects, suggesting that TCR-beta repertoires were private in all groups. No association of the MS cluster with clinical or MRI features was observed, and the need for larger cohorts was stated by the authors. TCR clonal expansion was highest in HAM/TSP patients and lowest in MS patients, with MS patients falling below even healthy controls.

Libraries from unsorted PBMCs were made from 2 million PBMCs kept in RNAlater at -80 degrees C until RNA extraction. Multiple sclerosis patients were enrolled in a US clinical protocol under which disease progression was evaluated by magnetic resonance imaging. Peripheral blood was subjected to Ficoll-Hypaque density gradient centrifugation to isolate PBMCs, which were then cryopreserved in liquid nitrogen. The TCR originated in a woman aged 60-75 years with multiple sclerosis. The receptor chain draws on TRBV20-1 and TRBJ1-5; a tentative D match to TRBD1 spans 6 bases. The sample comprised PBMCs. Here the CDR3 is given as CSARDAGGGGGPQHF. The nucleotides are TGCAGTGCTAGAGATGCTGGGGGAGGAGGGGGGCCCCAGCATTTT.